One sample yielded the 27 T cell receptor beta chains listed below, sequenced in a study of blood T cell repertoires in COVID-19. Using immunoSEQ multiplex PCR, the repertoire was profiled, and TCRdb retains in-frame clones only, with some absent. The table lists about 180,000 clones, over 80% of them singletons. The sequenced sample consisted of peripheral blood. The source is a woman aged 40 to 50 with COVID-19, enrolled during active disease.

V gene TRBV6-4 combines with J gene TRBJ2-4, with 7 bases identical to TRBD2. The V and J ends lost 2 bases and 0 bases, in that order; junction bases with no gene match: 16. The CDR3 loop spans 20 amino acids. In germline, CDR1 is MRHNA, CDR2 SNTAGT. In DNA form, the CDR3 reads TGTGCCAGCAGTGACCCCGAGGGAGGGGCAGTCTCCATAGCCAAAAACATTCAGTACTTC. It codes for CASSDPEGGAVSIAKNIQYF.

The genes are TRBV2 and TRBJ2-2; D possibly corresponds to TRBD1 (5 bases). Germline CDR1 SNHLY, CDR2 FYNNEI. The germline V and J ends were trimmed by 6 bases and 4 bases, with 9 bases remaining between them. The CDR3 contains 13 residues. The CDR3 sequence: CASRMTATGELFF. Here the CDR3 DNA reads TGTGCCAGCAGGATGACAGCCACCGGGGAGCTGTTTTTT.

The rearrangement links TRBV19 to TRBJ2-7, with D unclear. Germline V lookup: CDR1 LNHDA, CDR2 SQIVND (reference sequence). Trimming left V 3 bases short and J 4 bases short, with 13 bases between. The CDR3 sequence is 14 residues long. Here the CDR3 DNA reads TGTGCCAGTAGTATGTCTCCTAAGAGGTACGAGCAGTACTTC. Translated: CASSMSPKRYEQYF. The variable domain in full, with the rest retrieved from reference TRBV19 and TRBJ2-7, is DGGITQSPKYLFRKEGQNVTLSCEQNLNHDAMYWYRQDPGQGLRLIYYSQIVNDFQKGDIAEGYSVSREKKESFPLTVTSAQKNPTAFYLCASSMSPKRYEQYFGPGTRLTVT.

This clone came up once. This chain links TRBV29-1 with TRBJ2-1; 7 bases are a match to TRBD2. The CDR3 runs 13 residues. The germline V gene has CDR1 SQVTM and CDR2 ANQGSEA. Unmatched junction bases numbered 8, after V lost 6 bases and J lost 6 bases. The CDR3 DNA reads TGCAGCGTCCTTCCGGGACTACGCAATGAGCAGTTCTTC. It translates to CSVLPGLRNEQFF.

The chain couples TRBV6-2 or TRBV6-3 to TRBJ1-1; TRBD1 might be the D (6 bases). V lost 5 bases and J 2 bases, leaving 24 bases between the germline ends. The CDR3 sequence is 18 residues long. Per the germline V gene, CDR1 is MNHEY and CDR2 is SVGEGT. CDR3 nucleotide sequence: TGTGCCAGCAGTCACAATCCTTTTGACAGGACCCAAAACACTGAAGCTTTCTTT. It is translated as CASSHNPFDRTQNTEAFF.

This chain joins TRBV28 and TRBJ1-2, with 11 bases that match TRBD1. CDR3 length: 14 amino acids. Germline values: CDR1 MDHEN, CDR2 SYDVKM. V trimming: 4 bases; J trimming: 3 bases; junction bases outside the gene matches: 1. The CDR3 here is CASSWTGGDYGYTF. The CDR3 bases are TGTGCCAGCAGTTGGACAGGGGGCGACTATGGCTACACCTTC.

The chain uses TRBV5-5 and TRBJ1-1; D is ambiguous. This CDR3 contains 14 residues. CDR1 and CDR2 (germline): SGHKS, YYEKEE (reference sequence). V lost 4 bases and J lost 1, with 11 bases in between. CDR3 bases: TGTGCCAGCAGCCCGAGTTCGAGGAACACTGAAGCTTTCTTT. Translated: CASSPSSRNTEAFF.

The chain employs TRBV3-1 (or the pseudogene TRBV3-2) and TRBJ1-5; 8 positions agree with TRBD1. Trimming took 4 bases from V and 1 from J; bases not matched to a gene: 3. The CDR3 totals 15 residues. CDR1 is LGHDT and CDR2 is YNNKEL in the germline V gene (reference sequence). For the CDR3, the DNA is TGTGCCAGCAGCCTTGACAGGGGAAGCAATCAGCCCCAGCATTTT. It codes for CASSLDRGSNQPQHF.

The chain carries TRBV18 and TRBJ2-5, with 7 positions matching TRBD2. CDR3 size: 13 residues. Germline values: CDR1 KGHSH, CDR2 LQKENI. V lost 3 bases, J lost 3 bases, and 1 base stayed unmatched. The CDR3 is CASSPGGKETQYF. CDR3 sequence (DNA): TGTGCCAGCTCACCGGGAGGGAAAGAGACCCAGTACTTC.

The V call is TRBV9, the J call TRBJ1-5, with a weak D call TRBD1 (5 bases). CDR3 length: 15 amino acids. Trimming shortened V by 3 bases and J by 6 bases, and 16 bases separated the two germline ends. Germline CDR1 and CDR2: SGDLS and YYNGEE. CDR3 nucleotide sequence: TGTGCCAGCAGCGCCGTTGGGGACTCGCGTCAGCCCCAGCATTTT. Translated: CASSAVGDSRQPQHF.

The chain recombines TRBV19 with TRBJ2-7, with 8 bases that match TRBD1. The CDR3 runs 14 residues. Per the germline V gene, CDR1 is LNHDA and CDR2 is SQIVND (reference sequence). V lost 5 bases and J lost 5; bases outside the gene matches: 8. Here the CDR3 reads CASSDRGFGHEQYF. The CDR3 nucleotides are TGTGCCAGTAGTGACAGGGGCTTCGGCCACGAGCAGTACTTC.

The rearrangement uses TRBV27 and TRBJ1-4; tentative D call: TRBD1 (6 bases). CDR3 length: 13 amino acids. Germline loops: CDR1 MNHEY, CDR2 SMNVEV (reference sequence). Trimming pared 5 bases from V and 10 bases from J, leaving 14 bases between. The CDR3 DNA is TGTGCCAGCAGTCCCGCTGGGGGCCGAAAACTGTTTTTT. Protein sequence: CASSPAGGRKLFF. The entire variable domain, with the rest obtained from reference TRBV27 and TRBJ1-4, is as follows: EAQVTQNPRYLITVTGKKLTVTCSQNMNHEYMSWYRQDPGLGLRQIYYSMNVEVTDKGDVPEGYKVSRKEKRNFPLILESPSPNQTSLYFCASSPAGGRKLFFGSGTQLSVL.

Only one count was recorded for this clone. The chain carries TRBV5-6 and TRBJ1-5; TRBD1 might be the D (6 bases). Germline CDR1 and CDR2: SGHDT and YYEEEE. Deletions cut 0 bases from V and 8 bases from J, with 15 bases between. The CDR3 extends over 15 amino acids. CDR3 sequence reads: CASSLAGRGWEPQHF. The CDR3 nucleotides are TGTGCCAGCAGCTTGGCGGGCAGGGGTTGGGAGCCCCAGCATTTT. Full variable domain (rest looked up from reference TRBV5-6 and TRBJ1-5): DAGVTQSPTHLIKTRGQQVTLRCSPKSGHDTVSWYQQALGQGPQFIFQYYEEEERQRGNFPDRFSGHQFPNYSSELNVNALLLGDSALYLCASSLAGRGWEPQHFGDGTRLSIL.

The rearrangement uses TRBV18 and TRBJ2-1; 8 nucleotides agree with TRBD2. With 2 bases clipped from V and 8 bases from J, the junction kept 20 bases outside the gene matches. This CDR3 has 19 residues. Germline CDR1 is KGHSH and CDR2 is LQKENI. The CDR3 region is CASSPLAISSLREGDEQFF. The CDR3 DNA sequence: TGTGCCAGCTCACCATTGGCCATATCTTCCCTTCGGGAGGGGGATGAGCAGTTCTTC.

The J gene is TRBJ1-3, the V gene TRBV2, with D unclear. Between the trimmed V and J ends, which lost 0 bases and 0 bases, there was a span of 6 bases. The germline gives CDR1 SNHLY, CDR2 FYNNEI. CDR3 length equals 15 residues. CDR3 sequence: CASSEALASGNTIYF. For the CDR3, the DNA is TGTGCCAGCAGTGAAGCGCTGGCCTCTGGAAACACCATATATTTT.

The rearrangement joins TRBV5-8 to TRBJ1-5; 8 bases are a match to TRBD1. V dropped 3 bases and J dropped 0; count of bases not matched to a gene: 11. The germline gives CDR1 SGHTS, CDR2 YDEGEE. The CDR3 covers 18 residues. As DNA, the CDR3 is TGTGCCAGCAGCTCCGACAGGGGAGGGTTCTATAGCAATCAGCCCCAGCATTTT. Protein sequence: CASSSDRGGFYSNQPQHF.

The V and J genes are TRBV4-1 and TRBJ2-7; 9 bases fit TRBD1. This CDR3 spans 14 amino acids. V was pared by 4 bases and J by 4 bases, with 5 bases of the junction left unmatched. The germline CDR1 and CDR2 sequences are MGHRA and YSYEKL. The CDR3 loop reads CASSPRTGDYEQYF. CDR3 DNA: TGCGCCAGCAGCCCTAGGACAGGGGATTACGAGCAGTACTTC.

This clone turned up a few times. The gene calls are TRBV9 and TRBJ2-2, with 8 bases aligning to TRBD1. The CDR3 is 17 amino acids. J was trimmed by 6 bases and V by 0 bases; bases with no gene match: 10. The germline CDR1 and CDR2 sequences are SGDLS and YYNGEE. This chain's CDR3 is CASSVAPAGGASGELFF. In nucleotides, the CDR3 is TGTGCCAGCAGCGTAGCTCCGGCAGGGGGCGCGTCCGGGGAGCTGTTTTTT. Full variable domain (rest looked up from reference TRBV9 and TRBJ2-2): DSGVTQTPKHLITATGQRVTLRCSPRSGDLSVYWYQQSLDQGLQFLIQYYNGEERAKGNILERFSAQQFPDLHSELNLSSLELGDSALYFCASSVAPAGGASGELFFGEGSRLTVL.

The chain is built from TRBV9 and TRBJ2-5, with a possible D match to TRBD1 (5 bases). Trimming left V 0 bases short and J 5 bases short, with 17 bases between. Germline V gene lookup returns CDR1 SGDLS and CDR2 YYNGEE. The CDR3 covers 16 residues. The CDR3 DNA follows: TGTGCCAGCAGCGTAGATGTAGGGCAGGGATTGGAGACCCAGTACTTC. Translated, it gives CASSVDVGQGLETQYF.

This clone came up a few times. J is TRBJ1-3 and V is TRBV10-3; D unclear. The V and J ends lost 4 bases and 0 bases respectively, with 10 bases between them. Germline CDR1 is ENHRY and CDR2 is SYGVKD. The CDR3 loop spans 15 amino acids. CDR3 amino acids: CAISGGGNSGNTIYF. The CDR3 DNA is TGTGCCATCAGTGGCGGCGGAAACTCTGGAAACACCATATATTTT.

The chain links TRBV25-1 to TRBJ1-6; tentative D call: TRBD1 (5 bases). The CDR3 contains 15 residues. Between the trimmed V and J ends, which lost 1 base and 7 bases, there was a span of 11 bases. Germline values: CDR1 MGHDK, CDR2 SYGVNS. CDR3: CASSEWGGLNSPLHF. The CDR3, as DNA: TGTGCCAGCAGTGAATGGGGGGGATTGAATTCACCCCTCCACTTT.

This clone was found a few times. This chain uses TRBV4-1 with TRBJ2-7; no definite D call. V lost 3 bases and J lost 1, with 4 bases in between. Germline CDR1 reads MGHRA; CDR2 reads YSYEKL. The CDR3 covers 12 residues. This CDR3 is CASSHPSYEQYF. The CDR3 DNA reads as TGCGCCAGCAGCCACCCTTCCTACGAGCAGTACTTC.

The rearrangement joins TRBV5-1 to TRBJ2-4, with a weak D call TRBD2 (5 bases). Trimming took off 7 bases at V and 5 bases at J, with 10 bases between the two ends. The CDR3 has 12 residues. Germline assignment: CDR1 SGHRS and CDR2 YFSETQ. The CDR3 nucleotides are TGCGCCAGCGGGTCCGGGGAAAACATTCAGTACTTC. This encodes CASGSGENIQYF. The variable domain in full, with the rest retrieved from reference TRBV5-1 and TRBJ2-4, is KAGVTQTPRYLIKTRGQQVTLSCSPISGHRSVSWYQQTPGQGLQFLFEYFSETQRNKGNFPGRFSGRQFSNSRSEMNVSTLELGDSALYLCASGSGENIQYFGAGTRLSVL.

CDR3 sequence: CASSLRDRSTDTQYF. The CDR3, as DNA: TGTGCCAGCAGTTTACGGGACAGGTCCACAGATACGCAGTATTTT. The rearrangement uses TRBV28 and TRBJ2-3; TRBD1 matches at 8 bases. The ends lost 2 bases at V and 2 bases at J; junction bases unmatched: 3. The CDR3 contains 15 residues. The germline gives CDR1 MDHEN, CDR2 SYDVKM.

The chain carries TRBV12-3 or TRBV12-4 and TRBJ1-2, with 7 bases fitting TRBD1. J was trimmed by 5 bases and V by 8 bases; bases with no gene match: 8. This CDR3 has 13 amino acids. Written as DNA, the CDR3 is TGTGCCAGCGGTACAGGGGAGAGGTATGGCTACACCTTC. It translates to CASGTGERYGYTF.

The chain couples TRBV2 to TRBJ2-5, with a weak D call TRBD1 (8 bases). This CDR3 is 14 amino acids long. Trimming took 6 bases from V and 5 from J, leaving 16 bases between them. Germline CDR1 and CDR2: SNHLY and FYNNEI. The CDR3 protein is CASSLDRGGETQYF. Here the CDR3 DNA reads TGTGCCAGCAGCCTAGACAGGGGAGGGGAGACCCAGTACTTC.

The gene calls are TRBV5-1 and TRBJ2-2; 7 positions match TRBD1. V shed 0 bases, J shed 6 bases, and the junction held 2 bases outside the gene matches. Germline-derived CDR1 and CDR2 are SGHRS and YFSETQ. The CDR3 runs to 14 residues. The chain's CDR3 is CASSLATGPGELFF. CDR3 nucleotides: TGCGCCAGCAGCTTGGCGACAGGGCCCGGGGAGCTGTTTTTT.